This T cell receptor beta chain is drawn from a study of a mutant IDH1 vaccine in newly diagnosed glioma. Study background: Visit timing is recorded as week 35 for V12 and week 47 for V13.

With regard to this clone: What it binds is unknown. At one boundary the junction diverges from the germline segment, which might be a read error.

General study findings and limits: With respect to changes in top peripheral T cell clonotypes, pseudoprogression seemed unrelated.

The repertoire was sequenced with immunoSEQ multiplex PCR; TCRdb's copy has only in-frame clones and lacks some. Of around 50,000 clones listed, approximately 84% are singletons. Time point given: week 47, end of study. Vaccine doses each comprised 300 ug of mutant IDH1 20-mer peptide, with topical imiquimod. The sequences come from PBMCs, collected from a glioma patient whose treatment included an IDH1 peptide vaccine. The clonotype was recovered from a woman aged 30 to 39 with glioma. Some clones in this sample may be carry-over from other donors' samples.

The CDR3 reads CASSSGVGANVLTF. CDR3 DNA sequence: TGTGCTAGCAGCTCGGGGGTGGGGGCCAACGTCCTGACTTTC. The chain employs TRBV7-7 and TRBJ2-6, with D tentatively TRBD2 (6 bases). CDR1 and CDR2 from the germline V gene are SSHAT and FNYEAQ (reference sequence). The CDR3 loop spans 14 amino acids.